Each of the 23 T cell receptor beta chains below was sequenced from the same sample in a study of radiation and T cells in renal cell carcinoma. Documented treatment: 15 Gy SBRT to primary tumor, nephrectomy 4 weeks later. Using immunoSEQ multiplex PCR, the repertoire was profiled, and TCRdb retains in-frame clones only, with some absent. The sample gives 15,000 to 20,000 clones, less than 65% of which show up once; 12% is in the top ten. This sample comprised tumor tissue, obtained from a patient whose treatment included radiotherapy and nephrectomy. The receptor set was obtained from a man aged 50 to 59 with renal cell carcinoma.

Remarks on this clone: At the DNA level, this CDR3 is encoded by other sequences in the same sample as well. The chain links TRBV7-9 to TRBJ1-2, with a tentative D call TRBD1 (5 bases). The CDR3 is 13 amino acids. V dropped 2 bases and J dropped 8 bases, with 12 bases sitting between them. Germline-derived CDR1 and CDR2 are SEHNR and FQNEAQ (reference sequence). CDR3 nucleotides: TGTGCCAGCAGCTTATCTGTGGGGGGAGGCTACACCTTC. Translated: CASSLSVGGGYTF.

This sequence joins TRBV29-1 and TRBJ2-1; 7 nucleotides match TRBD2. J lost 6 bases, V lost 4 bases, and 15 bases had no gene match. The CDR3 runs to 16 residues. Germline V CDR1 and CDR2: SQVTM, ANQGSEA. The chain's CDR3 is CSVAVGGGVSSNEQFF. The DNA for the CDR3 is TGCAGCGTTGCAGTGGGGGGGGGAGTATCATCCAATGAGCAGTTCTTC.

This sequence joins TRBV9 and TRBJ2-1; D is unresolved. The germline V gene encodes CDR1 SGDLS and CDR2 YYNGEE. The CDR3 contains 10 residues. V was pared by 7 bases and J by 5 bases, with 4 bases between. CDR3 in amino acids: CASGNNEQFF. In DNA form, the CDR3 reads TGTGCCAGCGGTAACAATGAGCAGTTCTTC.

V usage is TRBV6-6 and J usage is TRBJ1-2; TRBD1 is a possible D gene (6 bases). Deletions cut 7 bases from V and 2 bases from J, with 11 bases between. CDR1 is MNHNY, CDR2 SVGAGI, per germline (reference sequence). The CDR3 loop spans 13 amino acids. Here the CDR3 DNA reads TGTGCCAGCAAGGGGGGTTTCAACTATGGCTACACCTTC. Protein product: CASKGGFNYGYTF.

The rearrangement links TRBV7-2 to TRBJ1-2; 8 bases map to TRBD1. The germline CDR1 and CDR2 sequences are SGHTA and FQGNSA. CDR3 length equals 14 residues. The V segment lost 5 bases and the J segment 6 bases; nucleotides outside the gene matches: 8. The CDR3 here is CASSPRGLSDGYTF. CDR3 sequence (DNA): TGTGCCAGCAGCCCCAGGGGGCTATCTGATGGCTACACCTTC.

The chain is built from TRBV6-5 and TRBJ2-2; D may be TRBD1 (6 bases). V shed 6 bases and J shed 7 bases, with 12 bases lying between them. This CDR3 is built from 13 residues. The V gene's germline CDR1 is MNHEY and CDR2 SVGAGI. The CDR3 sequence is CASRLGQFGELFF. For the CDR3, the DNA is TGTGCCAGCAGACTCGGACAGTTCGGGGAGCTGTTTTTT.

The V and J genes are TRBV4-2 and TRBJ1-1; a weak D match, TRBD1 (5 bases). CDR1 and CDR2 from the germline V gene are LGHNA and YNFKEQ. Trimming shortened V by 0 bases and J by 4 bases, and 12 bases separated the two germline ends. The CDR3 totals 15 residues. The CDR3, as DNA: TGTGCCAGCAGCCAAGATGGACACTCGAGCACTGAAGCTTTCTTT. Amino acid sequence: CASSQDGHSSTEAFF.

The chain is built from TRBV29-1 and TRBJ2-1; D is perhaps TRBD1 or TRBD2 (5 bases each). The CDR3 extends over 11 amino acids. Germline CDR1 and CDR2: SQVTM and ANQGSEA. Between the trimmed V and J ends, which lost 6 bases and 12 bases, there was a span of 15 bases. The CDR3 here is CSVARGGRQFF. CDR3 in DNA: TGCAGCGTGGCCCGTGGGGGACGGCAGTTCTTC.

The chain couples TRBV28 to TRBJ2-3; D not resolved. Germline CDR1 is MDHEN and CDR2 is SYDVKM. The CDR3 is 12 residues long. Trimming took off 2 bases at V and 7 bases at J, with 7 bases between the two ends. CDR3 in amino acids: CASSLVRYTQYF. The CDR3 DNA is TGTGCCAGCAGTTTAGTCCGCTATACGCAGTATTTT.

This chain links TRBV4-1 with TRBJ2-1; 8 bases align to TRBD1. The germline gives CDR1 MGHRA, CDR2 YSYEKL. The CDR3 has 16 amino acids. V shed 0 bases and J 8 bases; nucleotides not matched to a gene: 9. As DNA, the CDR3 is TGCGCCAGCAGCCAAGATCAGGGGGCCAAGATCCATGAGCAGTTCTTC. As protein: CASSQDQGAKIHEQFF.

V gene TRBV19 combines with J gene TRBJ2-1; D is unclear. V dropped 7 bases and J dropped 0 bases, with 13 bases sitting between them. This CDR3 spans 15 amino acids. The germline gives CDR1 LNHDA, CDR2 SQIVND (reference sequence). The CDR3 is CASTAGTLSYNEQFF. Written as DNA, the CDR3 is TGTGCCAGTACAGCAGGAACCCTCTCCTACAATGAGCAGTTCTTC.

A word on this clone: The junction does not match germline at one end; this may be a read error. The chain combines TRBV9 with TRBJ2-7; D is perhaps TRBD1 (6 bases). The CDR3 has 9 amino acids. CDR1 and CDR2 from the germline V gene are SGDLS and YYNGEE. The CDR3 loop is CASSHKGVF. CDR3 nucleotides: TGTGCCAGCAGCCATAAGGGGGTCTTC.

V is TRBV2 and J is TRBJ2-5; 7 positions match TRBD1. The CDR3 sequence is 11 residues long. Trimming cost V 8 bases and J 5 bases; bases outside gene matches: 2. From germline, CDR1 is SNHLY and CDR2 FYNNEI. CDR3 loop: CASEGAETQYF. For the CDR3, the DNA is TGTGCCAGCGAGGGGGCCGAGACCCAGTACTTC.

Within the sample, this clone is medium-sized. This CDR3 reads CASSLGAQRNQPQHF. The CDR3 region has the DNA TGTGCCAGCAGCTTAGGTGCACAACGAAATCAGCCCCAGCATTTT. This chain connects TRBV7-8 to TRBJ1-5, with no clear D. The CDR3 loop spans 15 amino acids. Trimming left V 1 base short and J 4 bases short, with 11 bases between. The germline V gene encodes CDR1 SGHVS and CDR2 FQNEAQ.

The chain employs TRBV7-8 and TRBJ2-2; 12 positions agree with TRBD2. The CDR3 extends over 16 amino acids. CDR1 is SGHVS and CDR2 is FQNEAQ in the germline V gene. V was pared by 6 bases and J by 4 bases, with 6 bases of the junction left unmatched. For the CDR3, the DNA is TGTGCCAGCAGAAATCCGGGACTAGCGGGCACCGGGGAGCTGTTTTTT. Translated, it gives CASRNPGLAGTGELFF.

This clone was recorded a few times. V and J are TRBV19 and TRBJ2-5; D is undetermined. The ends were cut back, 1 base at V and 7 bases at J, with 16 bases in the middle. This CDR3 is 15 amino acids long. CDR1 is LNHDA, CDR2 SQIVND, per germline (reference sequence). The CDR3 loop is CASSIGLTEGGTQYF. The CDR3 bases are TGTGCCAGTAGTATAGGCCTAACAGAAGGTGGGACCCAGTACTTC. Full variable domain (remainder filled in from reference TRBV19 and TRBJ2-5): DGGITQSPKYLFRKEGQNVTLSCEQNLNHDAMYWYRQDPGQGLRLIYYSQIVNDFQKGDIAEGYSVSREKKESFPLTVTSAQKNPTAFYLCASSIGLTEGGTQYFGPGTRLLVL.

V gene TRBV10-2 combines with J gene TRBJ1-4; 8 positions agree with TRBD1. The CDR3 runs 14 residues. Trimming at V came to 6 bases and at J to 3 bases, leaving 3 bases not matched to a gene. From germline, CDR1 is WSHSY and CDR2 SAAADI. CDR3 nucleotide sequence: TGCGCCAGCAGGACAGGGGATTCTAATGAAAAACTGTTTTTT. Its protein product is CASRTGDSNEKLFF.

This clone was observed many times. The rearrangement joins TRBV27 to TRBJ1-2; D not certain. This CDR3 spans 10 amino acids. Trimming took off 10 bases at V and 3 bases at J, with 6 bases between the two ends. CDR1 MNHEY and CDR2 SMNVEV come from the germline V gene (reference sequence). The CDR3 is CAIGDYGYTF. CDR3 DNA: TGTGCCATCGGCGACTATGGCTACACCTTC.

To note about this clone: This specimen includes other DNA sequences encoding the same CDR3. The V call is TRBV9, the J call TRBJ2-3; the match to TRBD2 covers 10 bases. V dropped 1 base and J dropped 2; count of bases not matched to a gene: 4. The CDR3 sequence is 16 residues long. Germline V lookup: CDR1 SGDLS, CDR2 YYNGEE. The CDR3 sequence is CASSVLAGGPTDTQYF. The CDR3 DNA reads TGTGCCAGCAGCGTATTAGCGGGAGGCCCCACAGATACGCAGTATTTT.

The V gene is TRBV5-4, the J gene TRBJ2-3, with TRBD2 matching over 7 bases. CDR1 and CDR2 (germline): SGHNT, YYREEE (reference sequence). The CDR3 covers 16 residues. The trim removed 0 bases at V and 1 base at J, leaving 5 bases unmatched. The CDR3 is CASSLAGRGGTDTQYF. The CDR3 DNA is TGTGCCAGCAGCTTGGCCGGACGGGGGGGCACAGATACGCAGTATTTT.

This clone was counted between two and nine times. The gene calls are TRBV7-2 and TRBJ1-2; the match to TRBD1 covers 7 bases. This CDR3 spans 18 amino acids. Looked up from germline, CDR1 is SGHTA and CDR2 is FQGNSA. V lost 1 base to trimming and J lost 7 bases; unmatched junction nucleotides: 18. The CDR3 bases are TGTGCCAGCAGCTTAGGACAGGGAGTAATAATGGGCTCGTCTGGCTACACCTTC. This sequence encodes CASSLGQGVIMGSSGYTF.

This clone was seen a few times. The chain joins TRBV7-9 to TRBJ1-1, with D possibly matching TRBD1 (5 bases). The V end was cut by 5 bases, the J end by 4 bases, with 20 bases between. Germline-derived CDR1 and CDR2 are SEHNR and FQNEAQ (reference sequence). This CDR3 is 16 amino acids long. Written as DNA, the CDR3 is TGTGCCAGCAGCCCCGCCTCCCAGGGCTGGGCCACTGAAGCTTTCTTT. This sequence encodes CASSPASQGWATEAFF. The complete variable domain, with remaining parts taken from reference TRBV7-9 and TRBJ1-1, reads DTGVSQNPRHKITKRGQNVTFRCDPISEHNRLYWYRQTLGQGPEFLTYFQNEAQLEKSRLLSDRFSAERPKGSFSTLEIQRTEQGDSAMYLCASSPASQGWATEAFFGQGTRLTVV.

The chain recombines TRBV27 with TRBJ2-7; the D gene is possibly TRBD2 (6 bases). Germline V gene sequence: CDR1 MNHEY, CDR2 SMNVEV (reference sequence). The CDR3 sequence is 14 residues long. Trimming pared 6 bases from V and 6 bases from J, leaving 18 bases between. The CDR3 DNA sequence: TGTGCCAGCAGACTGAACGGGGGTGAAGGCGAGCAGTACTTC. Translated, it gives CASRLNGGEGEQYF.